The 30 T cell receptor beta chains reported below all come from one sample, sequenced in a study of OX40 agonist ivuxolimab in advanced cancers. The library was prepared using the immunoSEQ multiplex PCR assay. TCRdb stores this immuneACCESS table with in-frame sequences only. Part of the clones is absent; in the studies checked, under half of the shortfall reflects unresolved V genes, and no reason is known for the rest. The sample profile shows 100,000 to 150,000 clones; 85% to 95% of them were found once. Jointly, the top ten make up 0.81% of the sample. The material was CD4+ or CD8+ T cells sorted from blood, obtained in a trial of the OX40 agonist ivuxolimab. Receptor source: an adult with an advanced solid tumor such as melanoma, head and neck, liver or kidney cancer.

This clone showed up just once. The chain joins TRBV21-1 to TRBJ2-1. TRBV21-1 is an annotated pseudogene. The CDR3 length is 15 residues. The CDR3 spells CASSKGVGKNNEQFF. CDR3 bases: TGTGCCAGCAGCAAAGGGGTGGGAAAGAACAATGAGCAGTTCTTC.

The chain joins TRBV28 to TRBJ1-4; TRBD1 matches 9 bases. Germline V gene sequence: CDR1 MDHEN, CDR2 SYDVKM. The CDR3 contains 16 residues. V lost 7 bases, J lost 2 bases, and 8 bases stayed unmatched. The chain's CDR3 is CASTVGTGLTNEKLFF. The CDR3 DNA sequence: TGTGCCAGCACCGTCGGGACAGGGCTTACTAATGAAAAACTGTTTTTT.

V gene TRBV18 combines with J gene TRBJ1-1; D perhaps matches TRBD1 (5 bases). CDR1 and CDR2 (germline): KGHSH, LQKENI. V was shortened by 0 bases and J by 12 bases, with 11 bases between the two germline ends. The CDR3 runs to 12 residues. The CDR3 sequence: CASSPPGGVSFF. In nucleotides, the CDR3 is TGTGCCAGCTCACCACCGGGGGGTGTATCTTTCTTT.

Only a few counts were recorded for this clone. The rearrangement joins TRBV18 to TRBJ1-2, with a weak D call TRBD1 (5 bases). There are 16 residues in the CDR3. Deletions cut 2 bases from V and 2 bases from J, with 15 bases between. CDR1 and CDR2 (germline): KGHSH, LQKENI. The CDR3 loop reads CASSPDLGPTNYGYTF. For the CDR3, the DNA is TGTGCCAGCTCACCAGACTTGGGACCGACAAACTATGGCTACACCTTC.

CDR3 sequence (DNA): TGTGCCAGCAGCTTTGGGACAGGTTGGGCCGGGGAGCTGTTTTTT. Encoded protein: CASSFGTGWAGELFF. This chain connects TRBV7-6 to TRBJ2-2, with 8 bases aligning to TRBD1. Trimming cost V 3 bases and J 6 bases; bases outside gene matches: 6. CDR3 size: 15 residues. Germline V gene data show CDR1 as SGHVS and CDR2 as FNYEAQ.

The J gene is TRBJ2-7, the V gene TRBV2, with TRBD1 matching over 7 bases. Germline trimming cut 11 bases from V and 0 bases from J; bases unmatched to any gene: 10. Germline values: CDR1 SNHLY, CDR2 FYNNEI. There are 14 residues in the CDR3. For the CDR3, the DNA is TGTGCCGGGGGACAGACAGAAAGCTCCTACGAGCAGTACTTC. Amino acid sequence: CAGGQTESSYEQYF.

This clone was found a few times. The rearrangement uses TRBV6-1 and TRBJ1-2; D remains unclear. Trimming cost V 6 bases and J 5 bases, with 4 bases left between them. Germline-derived CDR1 and CDR2 are MNHNS and SASEGT. The CDR3 is 10 amino acids. In DNA, the CDR3 is TGTGCCAGCAGGGATTATGGCTACACCTTC. The encoded protein is CASRDYGYTF.

The chain is built from TRBV6-1 and TRBJ2-1, with a possible D match to TRBD2 (5 bases). The germline V and J ends were trimmed by 4 bases and 4 bases, with 14 bases remaining between them. CDR1 is MNHNS, CDR2 SASEGT, per germline. The CDR3 length is 15 residues. The CDR3 spells CASSARDPRYNEQFF. CDR3 nucleotides: TGTGCCAGCAGTGCCCGGGATCCGCGGTACAATGAGCAGTTCTTC.

This chain connects TRBV5-1 to TRBJ1-1; 7 bases map to TRBD1. The germline CDR1 and CDR2 sequences are SGHRS and YFSETQ. This CDR3 is built from 14 residues. V lost 4 bases, J lost 1 base, and 4 bases stayed unmatched. In nucleotides, the CDR3 is TGCGCCAGCAGCGGAACAGGGGAGAACACTGAAGCTTTCTTT. Translating it yields CASSGTGENTEAFF.

The rearrangement links TRBV7-3 to TRBJ2-1; TRBD2 might be the D (5 bases). Germline values: CDR1 SGHTA, CDR2 FQGTGA. The V gene lost 1 base and the J gene lost 8 bases, with 9 bases spanning the gap. The CDR3 covers 13 residues. CDR3 sequence (DNA): TGTGCCAGCAGCTTAATCGGGAACCATGAGCAGTTCTTC. Translating it yields CASSLIGNHEQFF.

V gene TRBV5-8 combines with J gene TRBJ1-5; D might be TRBD1 (5 bases). This CDR3 spans 15 amino acids. Germline assignment: CDR1 SGHTS and CDR2 YDEGEE. V lost 7 bases to trimming and J lost 0 bases, with 14 bases between them. The DNA of the CDR3 is TGTGCCAGCTCCCAAGGGACGGTTAGCAATCAGCCCCAGCATTTT. Its protein is CASSQGTVSNQPQHF.

This clone was found once. The chain joins TRBV19 to TRBJ1-2; D is perhaps TRBD1 (6 bases). The germline V gene encodes CDR1 LNHDA and CDR2 SQIVND (reference sequence). CDR3 length: 14 residues. Trimming pared 7 bases from V and 4 bases from J, leaving 16 bases between. The chain's CDR3 is CASTPAQGLYGYTF. CDR3 in DNA: TGTGCCAGTACCCCGGCGCAGGGGCTCTATGGCTACACCTTC.

The chain combines TRBV2 with TRBJ2-1; the match to TRBD2 covers 8 bases. The CDR3 sequence is 15 residues long. Germline V gene sequence: CDR1 SNHLY, CDR2 FYNNEI. Trimming cost V 2 bases and J 8 bases; bases outside gene matches: 8. In nucleotides, the CDR3 is TGTGCCAGCAGTGAATCTAGCGGGCGGAACGATGAGCAGTTCTTC. This codes for CASSESSGRNDEQFF.

The gene calls are TRBV6-5 and TRBJ1-2, with D possibly TRBD1 on 5 matching bases. The V end lost 2 bases, the J end lost 6 bases, and 16 bases lay between the germline ends. Per germline, CDR1 MNHEY and CDR2 SVGAGI. This CDR3 is built from 15 residues. In DNA, the CDR3 is TGTGCCAGCAGTTACAATTCCGCAGGGACGCATGGCTACACCTTC. It encodes CASSYNSAGTHGYTF.

The rearrangement uses TRBV29-1 and TRBJ2-7; 7 bases match TRBD1. This CDR3 is built from 13 residues. The V gene's germline CDR1 is SQVTM and CDR2 ANQGSEA. V shed 6 bases and J 3 bases; nucleotides not matched to a gene: 8. The CDR3 reads CSVAVRGFYEQYF. The CDR3, as DNA: TGCAGCGTGGCCGTCAGGGGGTTCTACGAGCAGTACTTC.

This clone was detected once. This chain uses TRBV7-3 with TRBJ2-7; 9 bases line up with TRBD1. Trimming took 5 bases from V and 5 from J; bases not matched to a gene: 10. The CDR3 has 15 amino acids. Germline CDR1 and CDR2: SGHTA and FQGTGA. The CDR3 spells CASSSEGQGWNEQYF. The DNA for the CDR3 is TGTGCCAGCAGCAGTGAGGGACAGGGATGGAACGAGCAGTACTTC.

This clone was seen once. This chain links TRBV28 with TRBJ2-5, with a tentative D call TRBD2 (5 bases). The CDR3 length is 13 residues. In germline, CDR1 is MDHEN, CDR2 SYDVKM. V was shortened by 3 bases and J by 2 bases, with 7 bases between the two germline ends. The CDR3 DNA sequence: TGTGCCAGCAGTTTTGGCGGGCAAGAGACCCAGTACTTC. It codes for CASSFGGQETQYF. Supplemented by reference TRBV28 and TRBJ2-5, the full variable domain reads DVKVTQSSRYLVKRTGEKVFLECVQDMDHENMFWYRQDPGLGLRLIYFSYDVKMKEKGDIPEGYSVSREKKERFSLILESASTNQTSMYLCASSFGGQETQYFGPGTRLLVL.

This chain links TRBV5-4 with TRBJ2-5; possibly TRBD1 or TRBD2 for D (5 bases each). CDR1 is SGHNT and CDR2 is YYREEE in the germline V gene (reference sequence). With 0 bases removed from V and 5 bases from J, the gap between germline ends came to 11 bases. This CDR3 contains 14 residues. The CDR3 reads CASSLGDPSETQYF. The DNA of the CDR3 is TGTGCCAGCAGCTTGGGGGACCCTTCGGAGACCCAGTACTTC.

The J gene is TRBJ1-4, the V gene TRBV19, with D unresolved. CDR1 LNHDA and CDR2 SQIVND come from the germline V gene (reference sequence). This CDR3 region has 13 residues. V was shortened by 8 bases and J by 2 bases, with 9 bases between the two germline ends. CDR3 region: CASHGSTNEKLFF. CDR3 nucleotides: TGTGCCAGTCACGGATCGACTAATGAAAAACTGTTTTTT.

J is TRBJ2-5 and V is TRBV7-9; D remains unclear. Germline assignment: CDR1 SEHNR and CDR2 FQNEAQ (reference sequence). The CDR3 spans 12 residues. Trimming left V 4 bases short and J 3 bases short, with 6 bases between. CDR3 bases: TGTGCCAGCAGCTCCCGGGAAGAGACCCAGTACTTC. This gives the protein CASSSREETQYF.

The chain links TRBV7-2 to TRBJ1-5; the D gene is possibly TRBD1 (6 bases). The CDR3 loop spans 14 amino acids. With 1 base removed from V and 7 bases from J, the gap between germline ends came to 11 bases. The germline CDR1 and CDR2 sequences are SGHTA and FQGNSA. Here the CDR3 DNA reads TGTGCCAGCAGCTTAGAGGGGGGTAGCCAGCCCCAGCATTTT. Protein sequence: CASSLEGGSQPQHF.

The chain employs TRBV10-2 and TRBJ2-7; 10 bases match TRBD2. The CDR3 runs to 15 residues. Per the germline V gene, CDR1 is WSHSY and CDR2 is SAAADI. Germline trimming cut 3 bases from V and 0 bases from J; bases unmatched to any gene: 2. The CDR3 sequence is CASSDEREGSYEQYF. CDR3 DNA sequence: TGCGCCAGCAGTGATGAGCGGGAGGGCTCCTACGAGCAGTACTTC.

This chain joins TRBV7-3 and TRBJ2-3; 7 bases fit TRBD2. V shed 5 bases, J shed 0 bases, and the junction held 5 bases outside the gene matches. The V gene's germline CDR1 is SGHTA and CDR2 FQGTGA. The CDR3 totals 15 residues. The DNA for the CDR3 is TGTGCCAGCAGCCTAGTTAGCGGGAGCACAGATACGCAGTATTTT. This encodes CASSLVSGSTDTQYF.

V gene TRBV5-6 combines with J gene TRBJ2-5; TRBD2 agrees at 9 bases. V was clipped by 2 bases and J by 2 bases; unmatched bases: 4. This CDR3 contains 15 residues. In germline, CDR1 is SGHDT, CDR2 YYEEEE. The CDR3 loop reads CASSFGLAGQETQYF. In nucleotides, the CDR3 is TGTGCCAGCAGCTTCGGTCTAGCGGGACAAGAGACCCAGTACTTC.

This chain uses TRBV9 with TRBJ2-4; D call uncertain. CDR3 size: 15 residues. V gave up 4 bases and J gave up 0 bases, with 11 bases separating them. The germline gives CDR1 SGDLS, CDR2 YYNGEE. For the CDR3, the DNA is TGTGCCAGCAGCCCATGGAGTCTAGCCAAAAACATTCAGTACTTC. Translating it yields CASSPWSLAKNIQYF.

The J gene is TRBJ2-1, the V gene TRBV5-6, with 7 bases aligning to TRBD2. The V and J ends lost 0 bases and 1 base, in that order; junction bases with no gene match: 4. This CDR3 spans 16 amino acids. Germline V gives CDR1 SGHDT, CDR2 YYEEEE. The CDR3 bases are TGTGCCAGCAGCTTGGTAACTAGCGAGTCCTACAATGAGCAGTTCTTC. This sequence encodes CASSLVTSESYNEQFF.

V gene TRBV2 combines with J gene TRBJ1-1; possible D gene TRBD1, 6 bases. This CDR3 has 13 residues. Germline V gene sequence: CDR1 SNHLY, CDR2 FYNNEI. V gave up 1 base and J gave up 4 bases, with 7 bases separating them. The chain's CDR3 is CASSEEGGTEAFF. The CDR3 DNA follows: TGTGCCAGCAGTGAAGAAGGGGGCACTGAAGCTTTCTTT. The full variable domain, completed using reference TRBV2 and TRBJ1-1, is EPEVTQTPSHQVTQMGQEVILRCVPISNHLYFYWYRQILGQKVEFLVSFYNNEISEKSEIFDDQFSVERPDGSNFTLKIRSTKLEDSAMYFCASSEEGGTEAFFGQGTRLTVV.

The chain employs TRBV7-9 and TRBJ1-4, with TRBD1 identical over 9 bases. The V segment lost 2 bases and the J segment 5 bases; nucleotides outside the gene matches: 0. The CDR3 loop spans 14 amino acids. The germline V gene has CDR1 SEHNR and CDR2 FQNEAQ (reference sequence). CDR3 nucleotides: TGTGCCAGCAGCTTAACAGGGGGCAATGAAAAACTGTTTTTT. Protein product: CASSLTGGNEKLFF.

The gene calls are TRBV6-1 and TRBJ2-3; 8 bases match TRBD2. V was clipped by 4 bases and J by 2 bases; unmatched bases: 8. Germline V gene lookup returns CDR1 MNHNS and CDR2 SASEGT. The CDR3 is 16 amino acids. CDR3 amino acids: CASSAGLAGITDTQYF. The CDR3 nucleotides read TGTGCCAGCAGTGCCGGGCTAGCGGGTATCACAGATACGCAGTATTTT.

The V gene is TRBV6-1, the J gene TRBJ2-5; perhaps TRBD2 as D (5 bases). The V gene lost 4 bases and the J gene lost 1 base, with 7 bases spanning the gap. Germline V lookup: CDR1 MNHNS, CDR2 SASEGT. The CDR3 contains 13 residues. The CDR3 bases are TGTGCCAGCAGTGTCGGGATCCAAGAGACCCAGTACTTC. Its translation: CASSVGIQETQYF.